A selection of T cell receptor beta chains follows, all from one sample in a study of beta chain features in type 1 diabetes. Assay: immunoSEQ multiplex PCR; the TCRdb copy retains only in-frame clones and omits some. The profile shows fewer than 300,000 clones, roughly 10% of them singletons. Sequenced input: naive CD4+ T cells from blood. The receptors come from a man in his thirties or forties with type 1 diabetes. Both conserved end residues are part of each CDR3. The D gene is left open where the match is weak. Rows may omit the clone size; those that give it use once, few, many or a size class.

>TRBJ2-2|NA|TRBV9|NA
CASSVEAGTGELFF
TGTGCCAGCAGCGTAGAAGCAGGGACCGGGGAGCTGTTTTTT
>TRBJ2-5|NA|TRBV9|few
CASSPRPGQLQETQYF
TGTGCCAGCAGCCCGAGACCGGGACAACTCCAAGAGACCCAGTACTTC
>TRBJ2-2|NA|TRBV4-1|NA
CASSPGLQNTGELFF
TGCGCCAGCTCCCCGGGACTCCAAAACACCGGGGAGCTGTTTTTT
>TRBJ2-1|TRBD1|TRBV5-1|few
CASSVGTGGGEQFF
TGCGCCAGCAGCGTCGGGACAGGGGGCGGTGAGCAGTTCTTC
>TRBJ1-2|NA|TRBV7-9|NA
CASSPNSGGGYTF
TGTGCCAGCAGCCCTAATTCGGGGGGAGGCTACACCTTC
>TRBJ1-1|NA|TRBV5-1|NA
CASRENRAEAFF
TGCGCCAGCAGGGAAAACAGGGCTGAAGCTTTCTTT
>TRBJ1-2|NA|TRBV6-6|few
CASSARGNYGYTF
TGTGCCAGCAGTGCCCGGGGAAACTATGGCTACACCTTC
>TRBJ2-2|TRBD1|TRBV5-1|NA
CASSLVGQGRTGELFF
TGCGCCAGCAGCTTGGTAGGACAGGGACGAACCGGGGAGCTGTTTTTT
>TRBJ2-2|NA|TRBV5-4|few
CASSLQTDPNTGELFF
TGTGCCAGCAGCCTCCAGACAGACCCGAACACCGGGGAGCTGTTTTTT
>TRBJ2-1|TRBD1|TRBV5-1|few
CASSGGTGESEQFF
TGCGCCAGCAGCGGAGGGACAGGGGAGAGTGAGCAGTTCTTC
>TRBJ1-2|NA|TRBV11-2|NA
CASSPVPRPISGYTF
TGTGCCAGCAGCCCAGTCCCCAGGCCGATCAGCGGCTACACCTTC
>TRBJ1-1|NA|TRBV19|NA
CASSLFPDRNTEAFF
TGTGCCAGTAGCCTCTTCCCCGACAGGAACACTGAAGCTTTCTTT
>TRBJ2-1|TRBD2|TRBV6-1|NA
CASRTSGGNEQFF
TGTGCCAGCAGGACTAGCGGGGGTAATGAGCAGTTCTTC
>TRBJ2-1|NA|TRBV28|NA
CASKGFLNNEQFF
TGTGCCAGCAAGGGGTTCCTTAACAATGAGCAGTTCTTC
>TRBJ1-2|TRBD1|TRBV9|once
CASSANRGPYGYTF
TGTGCCAGCAGCGCAAACAGGGGGCCGTATGGCTACACCTTC
>TRBJ2-7|TRBD2|TRBV14|NA
CASRDSGAYEQYF
TGTGCCAGCAGGGATAGCGGGGCCTACGAGCAGTACTTC
>TRBJ2-6|NA|TRBV5-1|NA
CASSLGTFSGANVLTF
TGCGCCAGCAGCCTCGGGACTTTCTCTGGGGCCAACGTCCTGACTTTC
>TRBJ1-4|TRBD1|TRBV7-2|few
CASSFTGTGDEKLFF
TGTGCCAGCAGCTTCACCGGGACAGGGGATGAAAAACTGTTTTTT
>TRBJ2-3|TRBD2|TRBV7-9|NA
CASSPASGGLWGTQYF
TGTGCCAGCAGCCCAGCTAGCGGGGGGCTTTGGGGGACGCAGTATTTT
>TRBJ2-1|NA|TRBV7-2|few
CASSLAGAWNNEQFF
TGTGCCAGCAGCTTAGCAGGGGCGTGGAACAATGAGCAGTTCTTC
>TRBJ1-2|NA|TRBV4-2|NA
CASSQVWYKGRGHGYTF
TGTGCCAGCAGCCAAGTCTGGTACAAGGGAAGGGGCCATGGCTACACCTTC
>TRBJ1-5|NA|TRBV19|few
CASSIAGARNQPQHF
TGTGCCAGTAGTATCGCGGGGGCCCGCAATCAGCCCCAGCATTTT
>TRBJ1-2|NA|TRBV28|NA
CASSNSGGYTF
TGTGCCAGCAGTAACTCGGGGGGCTACACCTTC
>TRBJ2-6|NA|TRBV5-1|NA
CASSLDTGLRLGANVLTF
TGCGCCAGCAGCTTGGACACCGGCCTTCGACTTGGGGCCAACGTCCTGACTTTC
>TRBJ2-3|TRBD1|TRBV5-1|NA
CASRVWDRARWDTQYF
TGCGCCAGCAGGGTCTGGGACAGGGCCCGTTGGGATACGCAGTATTTT
>TRBJ1-2|NA|TRBV18|NA
CASSPRSGYGYTF
TGTGCCAGCTCACCCCGGTCGGGCTATGGCTACACCTTC
>TRBJ2-6|NA|TRBV9|NA
CASSQLYSGANVLTF
TGTGCCAGCAGCCAACTTTACTCTGGGGCCAACGTCCTGACTTTC
>TRBJ1-1|NA|TRBV4-3|few
CASSQEIPTQLAFF
TGCGCCAGCAGCCAAGAGATTCCAACCCAGTTAGCTTTCTTT
>TRBJ2-1|TRBD2|TRBV5-1|NA
CASSSRGDSYNEQFF
TGCGCCAGCAGCTCACGGGGGGACTCCTACAATGAGCAGTTCTTC
>TRBJ2-2|NA|TRBV5-4|few
CASSGLANTGELFF
TGTGCCAGCAGCGGACTGGCGAACACCGGGGAGCTGTTTTTT
>TRBJ2-7|NA|TRBV27|NA
CASSLLPLSGDNEQYF
TGTGCCAGCAGTTTACTCCCACTGAGTGGGGACAACGAGCAGTACTTC
>TRBJ1-2|TRBD1|TRBV19|NA
CASEDRTVYGYTF
TGTGCCAGTGAGGACAGGACCGTCTATGGCTACACCTTC
>TRBJ2-1|TRBD2|TRBV9|few
CASSAGGYSYNEQFF
TGTGCCAGCAGCGCCGGGGGGTACTCCTACAATGAGCAGTTCTTC
>TRBJ2-1|TRBD2|TRBV7-9|few
CASSSYISGGGNEQFF
TGTGCCAGCAGCTCCTACATTAGCGGGGGGGGGAATGAGCAGTTCTTC
>TRBJ1-1|NA|TRBV21-1|few
CASSKALHADTGERITEAFF
TGTGCCAGCAGCAAAGCGCTCCACGCTGACACAGGGGAAAGGATCACTGAAGCTTTCTTT
>TRBJ2-6|NA|TRBV11-2|NA
CASNPLSGANVLTF
TGTGCCAGCAATCCTCTCTCTGGGGCCAACGTCCTGACTTTC
>TRBJ2-7|TRBD1|TRBV18|NA
CASSPGTASYEQYF
TGTGCCAGCTCACCGGGGACAGCGTCCTACGAGCAGTACTTC
>TRBJ2-3|TRBD2|TRBV2|few
CASRATSGRISDTQYF
TGTGCCAGCAGAGCTACTAGCGGGCGGATCTCAGATACGCAGTATTTT
>TRBJ1-5|NA|TRBV19|few
CASRRPNQPQHF
TGTGCCAGTAGGAGGCCGAATCAGCCCCAGCATTTT
>TRBJ2-3|TRBD1|TRBV7-2|NA
CASSKGQGSQYF
TGTGCCAGCAGCAAAGGACAGGGGTCGCAGTATTTT
>TRBJ2-2|TRBD2|TRBV9|few
CASSAPLGRGGGELFF
TGTGCCAGCAGCGCCCCCCTTGGGCGGGGGGGCGGGGAGCTGTTTTTT
>TRBJ1-3|NA|TRBV4-1|NA
CASSHGGLRGNTIYF
TGCGCCAGCAGCCATGGTGGTTTGAGAGGAAACACCATATATTTT